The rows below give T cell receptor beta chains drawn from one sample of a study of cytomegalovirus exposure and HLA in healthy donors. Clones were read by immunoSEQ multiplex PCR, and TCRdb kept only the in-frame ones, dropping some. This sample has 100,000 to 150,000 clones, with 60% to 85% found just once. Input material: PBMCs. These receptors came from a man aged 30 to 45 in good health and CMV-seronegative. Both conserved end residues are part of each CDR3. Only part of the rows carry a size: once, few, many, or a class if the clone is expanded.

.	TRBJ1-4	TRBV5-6	CASSLVTGEKLFF
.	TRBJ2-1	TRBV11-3	CASSRDFYNEQFF
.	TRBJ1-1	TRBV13	CASRRDRNTEAFF
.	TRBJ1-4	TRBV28	CASSLGQGGYNEKLFF
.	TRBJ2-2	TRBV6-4	CASRTGGNAGELFF
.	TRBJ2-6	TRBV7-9	CASSLGVGGSGANVLTF
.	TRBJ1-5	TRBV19	CASSIAPQGVSQPQHF
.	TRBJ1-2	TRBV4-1	CASSQERTRRVYGYTF
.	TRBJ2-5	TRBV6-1	CASSTRQETQYF
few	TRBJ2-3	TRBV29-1	CSVTGDSTDTQYF
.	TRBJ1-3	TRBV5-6	CASSFTVLSGNTIYF
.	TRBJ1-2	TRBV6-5	CASRQDRHAGYTF
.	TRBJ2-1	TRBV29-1	CSGKAGLYNEQFF
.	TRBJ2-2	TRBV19	CASSFGQGFANTGELFF
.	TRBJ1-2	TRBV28	CASSFQGPNYGYTF
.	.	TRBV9	CASSPQGSSYEQYF
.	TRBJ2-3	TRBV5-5	CASSDPLGTDTQYF
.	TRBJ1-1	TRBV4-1	CASSQVVTSEAFF
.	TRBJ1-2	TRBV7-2	CASRFTGTGANYGYTF
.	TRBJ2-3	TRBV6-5	CASSPGGGDTQYF
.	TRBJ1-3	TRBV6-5	CASRSGVSGNTIYF
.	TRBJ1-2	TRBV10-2	CASSETGTAYGYTF
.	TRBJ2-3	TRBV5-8	CASSPGQGSTDTQYF
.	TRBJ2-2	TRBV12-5	CASGLVTSGRGGELFF
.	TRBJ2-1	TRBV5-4	CASSAGLDPYNEQFF
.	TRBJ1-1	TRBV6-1	CASSGQGAGNTEAFF
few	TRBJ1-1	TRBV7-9	CASSLRSQGARTEAFF
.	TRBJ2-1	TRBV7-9	CASSLRLAGGRDEQFF
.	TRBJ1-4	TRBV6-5	CASSYSVGPGEKLFF
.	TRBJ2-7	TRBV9	CASSERGGSYEQYF
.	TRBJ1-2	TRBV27	CASSLGPLLGYTF
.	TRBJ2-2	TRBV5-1	CASSWPTSGRANTGELFF
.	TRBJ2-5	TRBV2	CASSEERGIGETQYF
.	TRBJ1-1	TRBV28	CASSLSGRGNTEAFF
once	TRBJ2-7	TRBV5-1	CASSLVSAGDNYEQYF
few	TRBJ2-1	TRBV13	CASSLGSYNEQFF
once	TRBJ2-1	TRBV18	CASSPQTSLYEQFF
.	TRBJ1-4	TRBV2	CASRYDKNEKLFF
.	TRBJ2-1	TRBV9	CASSVGGSGGPGDEQFF
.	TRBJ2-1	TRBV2	CASSEALWVAGSSYNEQFF
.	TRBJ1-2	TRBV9	CASSGGGGWAYGYTF